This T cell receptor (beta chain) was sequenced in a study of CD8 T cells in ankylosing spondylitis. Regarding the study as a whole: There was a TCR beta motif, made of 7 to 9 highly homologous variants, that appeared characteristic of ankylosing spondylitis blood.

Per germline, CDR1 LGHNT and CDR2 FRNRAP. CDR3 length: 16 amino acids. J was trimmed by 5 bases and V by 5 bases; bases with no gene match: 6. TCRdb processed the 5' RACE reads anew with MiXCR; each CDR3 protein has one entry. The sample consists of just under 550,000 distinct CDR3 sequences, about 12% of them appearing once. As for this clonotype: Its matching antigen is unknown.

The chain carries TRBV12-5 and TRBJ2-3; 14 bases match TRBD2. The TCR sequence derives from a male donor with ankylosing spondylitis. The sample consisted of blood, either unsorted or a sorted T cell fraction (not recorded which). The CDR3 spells CASGLGLAGVVDTQYF. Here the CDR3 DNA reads TGTGCTAGTGGTCTGGGACTAGCGGGAGTAGTAGATACGCAGTATTTT.